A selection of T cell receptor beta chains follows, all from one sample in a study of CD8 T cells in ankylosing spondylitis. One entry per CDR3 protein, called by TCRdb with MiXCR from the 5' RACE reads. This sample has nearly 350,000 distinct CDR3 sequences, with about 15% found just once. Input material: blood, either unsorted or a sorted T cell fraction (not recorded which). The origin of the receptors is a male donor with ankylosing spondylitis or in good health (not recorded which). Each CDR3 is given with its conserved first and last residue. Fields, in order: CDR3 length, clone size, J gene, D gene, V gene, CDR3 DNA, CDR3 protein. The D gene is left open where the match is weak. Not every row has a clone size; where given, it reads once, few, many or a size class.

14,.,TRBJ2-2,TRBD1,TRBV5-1,TGCGCCAGCAAATGGACAGGGGATACCGGGGAGCTGTTTTTT,CASKWTGDTGELFF
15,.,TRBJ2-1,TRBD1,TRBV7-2,TGTGCCAGCAGCACCTTGGGACAGTCTTACAATGAGCAGTTCTTC,CASSTLGQSYNEQFF
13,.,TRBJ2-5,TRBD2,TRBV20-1,TGCAGTGCCACTCTAGCGGGGGAAGAGACCCAGTACTTC,CSATLAGEETQYF
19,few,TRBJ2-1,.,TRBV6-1,TGTGCCAGCAGTGTATTTACCCAGGGAGTCTCCAGCTCCTACAATGAGCAGTTCTTC,CASSVFTQGVSSSYNEQFF
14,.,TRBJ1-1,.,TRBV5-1,TGCGCCAGCAGGGACTGGGCCTCAACCCCTGAAGCTTTCTTT,CASRDWASTPEAFF
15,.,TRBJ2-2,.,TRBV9,TGTGCCAGCAGCGTAGCCCCTAAGGCGGCCGGGGAGCTGTTTTTT,CASSVAPKAAGELFF
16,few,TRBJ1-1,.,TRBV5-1,TGCGCCAGCAGCCCCGATAGTGGGGGCATGAACACTGAAGCTTTCTTT,CASSPDSGGMNTEAFF
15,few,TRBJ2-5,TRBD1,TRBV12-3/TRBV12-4,TGTGCCAGCAGTAAGACAGGGGGCAGGGGGGAGACCCAGTACTTC,CASSKTGGRGETQYF
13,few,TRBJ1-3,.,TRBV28,TGTGCCATCCACGGGGGGCGAGGAAACACCATATATTTT,CAIHGGRGNTIYF
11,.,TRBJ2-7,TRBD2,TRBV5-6,TGTGCCAGCAGCTTGGGACTAGCGAATGACTTC,CASSLGLANDF
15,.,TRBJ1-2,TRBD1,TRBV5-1,TGCGCCAGCAGCTTGGAGACAGGGGATCACTATGGCTACACCTTC,CASSLETGDHYGYTF
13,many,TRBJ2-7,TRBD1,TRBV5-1,TGCGCCAGCAGCTCGGGACAGGGGGACGAGCAGTACTTC,CASSSGQGDEQYF
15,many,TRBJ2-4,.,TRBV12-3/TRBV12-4,TGTGCCAGCAGTCGGGCAGGACTTTCCAAAAACATTCAGTACTTC,CASSRAGLSKNIQYF
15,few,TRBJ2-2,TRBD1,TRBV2,TGTGCCAGCGGCCGGGACAGGGCTTCCACCGGGGAGCTGTTTTTT,CASGRDRASTGELFF
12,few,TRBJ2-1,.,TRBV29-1,TGCAGCGTTGAACGTCCCCCCAATGAGCAGTTCTTC,CSVERPPNEQFF
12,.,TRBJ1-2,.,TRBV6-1,TGTGCCAGCAGAGGCAGGGAAAATGGCTACACCTTC,CASRGRENGYTF
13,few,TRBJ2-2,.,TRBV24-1,TGTGCCACCAGAGGGCTGAACACCGGGGAGCTGTTTTTT,CATRGLNTGELFF
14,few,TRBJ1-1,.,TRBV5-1,TGCGCCAGCAGCTTGGCCGGGGGAATCACTGAAGCTTTCTTT,CASSLAGGITEAFF
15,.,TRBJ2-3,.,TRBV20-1,TGCAGTGCTAGCTTTTTTCGACTAGTCAAAGATACGCAGTATTTT,CSASFFRLVKDTQYF
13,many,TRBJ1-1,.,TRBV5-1,TGCGCCAGTACGTATAGTGGGGGCACTGAAGCTTTCTTT,CASTYSGGTEAFF
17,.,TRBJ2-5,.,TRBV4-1,TGCGCCAGCAGCCAAATTGTGGTTCGGGCCTTCGGGGAGACCCAGTACTTC,CASSQIVVRAFGETQYF
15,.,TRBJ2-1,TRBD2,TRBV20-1,TGCAGTGCAGAAACCGGGACTAGCGATTTGGGGAGGCAGTTCTTC,CSAETGTSDLGRQFF
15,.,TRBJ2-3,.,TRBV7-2,TGTGCCAGCAGCTTAGAACCCCTTCGCACAGATACGCAGTATTTT,CASSLEPLRTDTQYF